Shown below are 11 T cell receptor beta chains from a single sample sequenced in a study of CD8 T cells in ankylosing spondylitis. Each CDR3 protein is one row after TCRdb ran MiXCR on the 5' RACE reads. The sample records roughly 180,000 distinct CDR3 sequences, around a tenth being singletons. The sequenced sample was blood, either unsorted or a sorted T cell fraction (not recorded which). The receptors stem from a male donor with ankylosing spondylitis or in good health (not recorded which).

This clonotype has at least ten counts. The chain recombines TRBV6-1 with TRBJ2-1; a weak D match, TRBD2 (5 bases). The CDR3 loop spans 16 amino acids. Trimming removed 3 bases from V and 0 bases from J, with 12 bases in between. Germline lookup yields CDR1 MNHNS and CDR2 SASEGT. CDR3 nucleotides: TGTGCCAGCAGTGACGGCCATAGCGACTCCTACAATGAGCAGTTCTTC. As protein: CASSDGHSDSYNEQFF.

The chain recombines TRBV20-1 with TRBJ1-4; 8 nucleotides align to TRBD1. This CDR3 has 11 residues. V was clipped by 0 bases and J by 16 bases; unmatched bases: 4. Germline-derived CDR1 and CDR2 are DFQATT and SNEGSKA (reference sequence). CDR3 DNA: TGCAGTGCTAGAGAGACAGACAGGGGGTTTTTT. Amino acids: CSARETDRGFF.

This clonotype has ten or more counts. This rearrangement joins TRBV6-6 to TRBJ2-7; D unclear. The CDR3 contains 13 residues. Germline values: CDR1 MNHNY, CDR2 SVGAGI (reference sequence). The V end was cut by 0 bases, the J end by 6 bases, with 9 bases between. CDR3 sequence reads: CASSYSPFVEQYF. As DNA, the CDR3 is TGTGCCAGCAGTTACTCTCCCTTCGTCGAGCAGTACTTC.

This clonotype has at least ten counts. The chain is built from TRBV24-1 and TRBJ2-2, with D perhaps matching TRBD1 (6 bases). The length of the CDR3 is 16 residues. V lost 3 bases and J 4 bases, leaving 14 bases between the germline ends. Germline V gene data show CDR1 as KGHDR and CDR2 as SFDVKD. The CDR3 DNA reads TGTGCCACCAGTGATCCGGACAGCCATTCCACCGGGGAGCTGTTTTTT. This gives the protein CATSDPDSHSTGELFF.

In its sample, this clonotype was seen many times. This chain connects TRBV29-1 to TRBJ1-2, with D hard to call. The germline V gene has CDR1 SQVTM and CDR2 ANQGSEA. The CDR3 contains 16 residues. Trimming pared 3 bases from V and 5 bases from J, leaving 22 bases between. CDR3 nucleotide sequence: TGCAGCGTTGATGGTACCCAGGCCACCTTGGCTTATGGCTACACCTTC. Amino acids: CSVDGTQATLAYGYTF. The variable domain in full, completed from reference TRBV29-1 and TRBJ1-2, reads SAVISQKPSRDICQRGTSLTIQCQVDSQVTMMFWYRQQPGQSLTLIATANQGSEATYESGFVIDKFPISRPNLTFSTLTVSNMSPEDSSIYLCSVDGTQATLAYGYTFGSGTRLTVV.

This clonotype was counted between two and nine times. The chain uses TRBV11-2 and TRBJ2-5, with 9 bases lining up with TRBD1. The CDR3 is made up of 15 amino acids. J was trimmed by 5 bases and V by 7 bases; bases with no gene match: 11. The V gene's germline CDR1 is SGHAT and CDR2 FQNNGV. CDR3 bases: TGTGCCAGCACCCTCCCGAGACAGGGGGGGGAGACCCAGTACTTC. Its protein is CASTLPRQGGETQYF.

This clonotype was seen a few times. The V and J genes are TRBV7-2 and TRBJ2-1; TRBD2 aligns across 9 bases. This CDR3 region has 14 residues. The germline V gene has CDR1 SGHTA and CDR2 FQGNSA. V gave up 5 bases and J gave up 8 bases; unmatched junction bases: 7. In nucleotides, the CDR3 is TGTGCCAGCAGCCTTAGCGGGAGTAATTATGAGCAGTTCTTC. It yields the protein CASSLSGSNYEQFF. Complete variable domain (other parts from reference TRBV7-2 and TRBJ2-1): GAGVSQSPSNKVTEKGKDVELRCDPISGHTALYWYRQSLGQGLEFLIYFQGNSAPDKSGLPSDRFSAERTGGSVSTLTIQRTQQEDSAVYLCASSLSGSNYEQFFGPGTRLTVL.

This clonotype was recorded at least ten times. This sequence joins TRBV27 and TRBJ2-1, with D unresolved. Trimming pared 7 bases from V and 7 bases from J, leaving 8 bases between. This CDR3 region has 11 residues. The germline V gene has CDR1 MNHEY and CDR2 SMNVEV (reference sequence). The CDR3 coding sequence is TGTGCCAGCATCACCTCGAATGAGCAGTTCTTC. Protein product: CASITSNEQFF.

At least ten counts were recorded for this clonotype. The gene calls are TRBV9 and TRBJ2-2; tentative D call: TRBD2 (5 bases). The CDR3 totals 14 residues. Trimming left V 2 bases short and J 5 bases short, with 10 bases between. From germline, CDR1 is SGDLS and CDR2 YYNGEE. The CDR3 spells CASSVEERTGELFF. The DNA for the CDR3 is TGTGCCAGCAGCGTGGAGGAGAGGACCGGGGAGCTGTTTTTT. Combining the CDR3 with reference TRBV9 and TRBJ2-2 gives the whole variable domain DSGVTQTPKHLITATGQRVTLRCSPRSGDLSVYWYQQSLDQGLQFLIQYYNGEERAKGNILERFSAQQFPDLHSELNLSSLELGDSALYFCASSVEERTGELFFGEGSRLTVL.

This clonotype was recorded many times. The V gene is TRBV24-1, the J gene TRBJ2-3; D ambiguous. V was clipped by 9 bases and J by 4 bases, with 16 bases between them. CDR1 is KGHDR, CDR2 SFDVKD, per germline. The CDR3 runs to 14 residues. The CDR3 DNA reads TGTGCCACCGGGCCCGGTTTCGCCCCAGATACGCAGTATTTT. This sequence encodes CATGPGFAPDTQYF.

There are many counts of this clonotype. This chain links TRBV12-3 or TRBV12-4 with TRBJ2-1; 8 nucleotides match TRBD2. V was pared by 4 bases and J by 4 bases, with 12 bases of the junction left unmatched. This CDR3 region has 17 residues. The CDR3 sequence: CASSSGLGRPIYNEQFF. DNA for the CDR3: TGTGCCAGCAGTTCGGGACTAGGGAGGCCGATTTACAATGAGCAGTTCTTC.